This T cell receptor beta chain was sequenced in a study of Ad26.COV2.S vaccination and SARS-CoV-2 variants. V was clipped by 3 bases and J by 9 bases; unmatched bases: 4. The CDR3 runs 14 residues. Germline lookup yields CDR1 MNHEY and CDR2 SMNVEV (reference sequence). This clone was observed once. Its antigen is as yet unknown. Findings of the study overall: Vaccine recipients had higher spike-specific TCR breadth than placebo recipients. Spike-specific CD8+ and CD4+ T cell responses reportedly showed substantial breadth after vaccination. Responses of T cells in total may have been underestimated by the TCR breadth and depth analyses. Vaccine and placebo recipients had comparable breadth of non-spike TCRs.

Clones were sequenced by immunoSEQ multiplex PCR, and TCRdb holds only the in-frame ones, with some missing. In the table there are roughly 150,000 clones, roughly 85% of which are singletons. The clonotype originates from a human donor who had recovered from COVID-19. The specimen comprised peripheral blood, sampled after recovery from COVID-19. The chain employs TRBV27 and TRBJ1-6; TRBD1 matches at 8 bases. In nucleotides, the CDR3 is TGTGCCAGCAGTTTTCAGGGGGCAAGTTCACCCCTCCACTTT. Residues: CASSFQGASSPLHF.